This note documents a single T cell receptor (beta chain) sequence. As yet, its antigen is unknown. This specimen belongs to a study of T-cell memory formation after mild COVID-19. Study-level findings and limits: Whereas later expanders leaned CD4+, clones contracting day 15 to 85 showed a balanced CD4/CD8 makeup. Detection of some responders pre-infection suggested pre-existing cross-reactive memory T cells participated.

From 5'RACE with constant-segment primers came TCR alpha and TCR beta cDNA libraries that carried sample barcodes and UMIs. Each CDR3 protein is one row after TCRdb ran MiXCR on the 5' RACE reads. The sample carries 120,000 to 150,000 distinct CDR3 sequences, 15% to 20% recorded once. Trimming removed 0 bases from V and 5 bases from J, with 6 bases in between. This CDR3 is 13 amino acids long. Per the germline V gene, CDR1 is SGHRS and CDR2 is YFSETQ. The chain combines TRBV5-1 with TRBJ1-5; D ambiguous. This receptor was obtained from an adult woman who had mild COVID-19 (a few samples of this study predate the infection). Cell type and time point are not known. The material sequenced was PBMCs or a T cell subset sorted from them (not recorded which). DNA of the CDR3: TGCGCCAGCAGCTTGGACACCTATCAGCCCCAGCATTTT. This encodes CASSLDTYQPQHF.